This TCR beta chain was sequenced for a study of CD8+ T cells in alopecia areata. Trimming left V 5 bases short and J 6 bases short, with 14 bases between. Germline-derived CDR1 and CDR2 are SGHTA and FQGNSA. The CDR3 sequence is 14 residues long. Points on this clone: What it binds is unknown.

cDNA serving as the sequencing template came from extracted, reverse transcribed RNA. TCRdb's copy holds only in-frame clones and misses some; the assay was immunoSEQ multiplex PCR. This sample yields about 220,000 clones, of which about three fifths are seen a single time; roughly 1.5% belongs to the top ten. Study observations and caveats: In scalp and blood during tofacitinib, many expanded lesional clones persisted. Tofacitinib significantly reduced both scalp clonality and expanded CD8+ clones among the top 100. Scalp specimens additionally yield sequences from normal skin's resident alphabeta T cells.

Noted treatment: oral pan-JAK inhibitor, 5-10 mg twice daily. Sample: CD4+ T cells sorted from blood, taken at week 4, from a patient treated with tofacitinib. This receptor was taken from a human donor with alopecia areata. The rearrangement links TRBV7-2 to TRBJ2-1; D call uncertain. CDR3: CASSQYTRANEQFF. The CDR3 DNA reads as TGTGCCAGCAGCCAGTACACAAGGGCCAATGAGCAGTTCTTC.